The 19 T cell receptor beta chains listed next were all sequenced from one sample in a study of cytomegalovirus exposure and HLA in healthy donors (dated by TCRdb to 2015 to 2018). The method was the immunoSEQ multiplex PCR assay. For the multiplex PCR, a mixture combining 60 forward primers for TCR Vbeta segments and 13 reverse primers for TCR Jbeta segments was used. TCRdb re-hosts the immuneACCESS table, in-frame sequences only. Its copies lack some clones; in the studies checked, an unresolved V gene accounts for under half of them, and the cause for the rest is not known. The sample includes 150,000 to 200,000 clones, with 68% observed a single time. 3.5% to 5% of the sample is taken by the ten largest. The sample taken for sequencing was PBMCs. Receptor source: a woman younger than 35 in good health and CMV-seropositive.

This clone was observed once. V is TRBV28 and J is TRBJ2-7; 7 bases map to TRBD1. V lost 6 bases to trimming and J lost 3 bases; unmatched junction nucleotides: 5. This CDR3 is built from 13 residues. Germline values: CDR1 MDHEN, CDR2 SYDVKM. The CDR3 spells CASRSGQHYEQYF. CDR3 nucleotide sequence: TGTGCCAGCAGATCGGGACAGCACTACGAGCAGTACTTC. The variable domain in full, with the rest retrieved from reference TRBV28 and TRBJ2-7, is DVKVTQSSRYLVKRTGEKVFLECVQDMDHENMFWYRQDPGLGLRLIYFSYDVKMKEKGDIPEGYSVSREKKERFSLILESASTNQTSMYLCASRSGQHYEQYFGPGTRLTVT.

This sequence joins TRBV5-5 and TRBJ1-6; 8 positions match TRBD1. The CDR3 sequence is 14 residues long. The trim removed 5 bases at V and 9 bases at J, leaving 7 bases unmatched. CDR1 and CDR2 (germline): SGHKS, YYEKEE (reference sequence). The DNA of the CDR3 is TGTGCCAGCAGTCTGGACAGGGACTCTTCACCCCTCCACTTT. This encodes CASSLDRDSSPLHF.

This clone was seen only once. The CDR3 reads CASSPFGGGGNEQFF. In nucleotides, the CDR3 is TGTGCCAGCTCCCCTTTTGGCGGGGGGGGGAATGAGCAGTTCTTC. The rearrangement uses TRBV18 and TRBJ2-1; 9 positions match TRBD2. Per the germline V gene, CDR1 is KGHSH and CDR2 is LQKENI. The CDR3 totals 15 residues. V shed 6 bases, J shed 7 bases, and the junction held 10 bases outside the gene matches.

The chain couples TRBV13 to TRBJ1-6; 7 bases fit TRBD1. V dropped 4 bases and J dropped 6; count of bases not matched to a gene: 6. The length of the CDR3 is 15 residues. In germline, CDR1 is PRHDT, CDR2 FYEKMQ (reference sequence). The CDR3 loop reads CASSSPTGRNSPLHF. CDR3 DNA sequence: TGTGCCAGCAGCTCCCCGACAGGGCGTAATTCACCCCTCCACTTT.

As regards this clone: This sample includes further DNA sequences coding for the same CDR3. The chain combines TRBV5-1 with TRBJ2-3, with unresolved D. V gave up 2 bases and J gave up 0 bases, with 4 bases separating them. CDR3 length: 13 residues. Germline CDR1 is SGHRS and CDR2 is YFSETQ. DNA for the CDR3: TGCGCCAGCAGCTTCCGTAGCACAGATACGCAGTATTTT. This codes for CASSFRSTDTQYF.

This clone was picked up a small number of times. The chain links TRBV27 to TRBJ2-7; maybe TRBD1 (5 bases). Germline-derived CDR1 and CDR2 are MNHEY and SMNVEV (reference sequence). Trimming took off 5 bases at V and 2 bases at J, with 10 bases between the two ends. This CDR3 region has 13 residues. CDR3: CASSIDRTYEQYF. The CDR3 bases are TGTGCCAGCAGTATCGACAGAACCTACGAGCAGTACTTC.

V gene TRBV2 combines with J gene TRBJ2-7; D perhaps matches TRBD2 (5 bases). V shed 6 bases and J shed 5 bases, with 17 bases lying between them. This CDR3 is 14 amino acids long. The germline V gene encodes CDR1 SNHLY and CDR2 FYNNEI. The CDR3 is CASRQEGRSNEQYF. The DNA for the CDR3 is TGTGCCAGCAGACAAGAGGGCAGGAGCAACGAGCAGTACTTC.

The chain carries TRBV28 and TRBJ2-7; D might be TRBD2 (6 bases). Trimming pared 3 bases from V and 3 bases from J, leaving 15 bases between. This CDR3 is built from 15 residues. Per germline, CDR1 MDHEN and CDR2 SYDVKM. The CDR3 bases are TGTGCCAGCAGTTTGTTAGGCGGGGACCTCTACGAGCAGTACTTC. It is translated as CASSLLGGDLYEQYF. Using reference TRBV28 and TRBJ2-7 for the parts outside the CDR3, the full variable domain is DVKVTQSSRYLVKRTGEKVFLECVQDMDHENMFWYRQDPGLGLRLIYFSYDVKMKEKGDIPEGYSVSREKKERFSLILESASTNQTSMYLCASSLLGGDLYEQYFGPGTRLTVT.

This clone appeared a single time. Written as DNA, the CDR3 is TGTGCCAGCCAGTTTCTTCCGGGACTAGTGGCCGGGGAGCTGTTTTTT. It is translated as CASQFLPGLVAGELFF. J is TRBJ2-2 and V is TRBV7-9, with 8 nucleotides matching TRBD2. The length of the CDR3 is 16 residues. After removal of 8 bases from V and 6 bases from J, the junction contained 14 bases not matched to a gene. Germline assignment: CDR1 SEHNR and CDR2 FQNEAQ (reference sequence). The full variable domain, completed using reference TRBV7-9 and TRBJ2-2, is DTGVSQNPRHKITKRGQNVTFRCDPISEHNRLYWYRQTLGQGPEFLTYFQNEAQLEKSRLLSDRFSAERPKGSFSTLEIQRTEQGDSAMYLCASQFLPGLVAGELFFGEGSRLTVL.

The chain uses TRBV29-1 and TRBJ2-1; TRBD2 aligns across 8 bases. CDR1 is SQVTM and CDR2 is ANQGSEA in the germline V gene. Unmatched junction bases numbered 11, after V lost 1 base and J lost 0 bases. This CDR3 has 18 amino acids. The CDR3 DNA sequence: TGCAGCGTTGAAGGTCTGGCGGGAGGACATTTCTCCTACAATGAGCAGTTCTTC. Translation: CSVEGLAGGHFSYNEQFF.

The rearrangement uses TRBV5-4 and TRBJ2-7; D is unclear. Germline V CDR1 and CDR2: SGHNT, YYREEE (reference sequence). The CDR3 is made up of 15 amino acids. The germline V and J ends were trimmed by 1 base and 4 bases, with 15 bases remaining between them. CDR3 DNA sequence: TGTGCCAGCAGCTTGTCCTCTAACTCTAGGTACGAGCAGTACTTC. This codes for CASSLSSNSRYEQYF.

This clone turned up a few times. The rearrangement joins TRBV2 to TRBJ1-1; TRBD1 matches 7 bases. The V gene's germline CDR1 is SNHLY and CDR2 FYNNEI. The CDR3 length is 13 residues. Germline trimming cut 6 bases from V and 5 bases from J; bases unmatched to any gene: 6. CDR3 loop: CASRERQGTEAFF. The DNA for the CDR3 is TGTGCCAGCAGGGAGAGACAGGGTACTGAAGCTTTCTTT.

J is TRBJ2-5 and V is TRBV7-9; TRBD1 matches 9 bases. This CDR3 has 14 amino acids. With V trimmed by 10 bases and J by 5 bases, 11 bases remained unmatched. Per the germline V gene, CDR1 is SEHNR and CDR2 is FQNEAQ (reference sequence). The CDR3 sequence: CAIKPGQGLETQYF. The CDR3 bases are TGTGCCATCAAGCCGGGACAGGGACTCGAGACCCAGTACTTC.

A single count supports this clone. The rearrangement joins TRBV19 to TRBJ2-7; TRBD2 matches 7 bases. The CDR3 covers 17 residues. Trimming took 5 bases from V and 3 from J; bases not matched to a gene: 16. Germline V gene data show CDR1 as LNHDA and CDR2 as SQIVND (reference sequence). The CDR3 is CASSSSLPRGRSYEQYF. The CDR3 DNA is TGTGCCAGTAGTTCGAGCCTCCCGCGGGGGAGAAGCTACGAGCAGTACTTC.

This clone was seen just once. The chain carries TRBV25-1 and TRBJ1-2, with D unresolved. Between the trimmed V and J ends, which lost 4 bases and 3 bases, there was a span of 6 bases. The CDR3 spans 12 residues. CDR1 MGHDK and CDR2 SYGVNS come from the germline V gene. The CDR3 here is CASSVADYGYTF. DNA for the CDR3: TGTGCCAGCAGTGTGGCAGACTATGGCTACACCTTC.

This clone was seen a few times. J is TRBJ2-1 and V is TRBV28; TRBD2 is a possible D gene (6 bases). Germline V gene sequence: CDR1 MDHEN, CDR2 SYDVKM. CDR3 length equals 14 residues. The V end was cut by 2 bases, the J end by 7 bases, with 12 bases between. The CDR3, as DNA: TGTGCCAGCAGTTTAGCGGGACTGAGAAATGAGCAGTTCTTC. Translated, it gives CASSLAGLRNEQFF.

The chain carries TRBV7-2 and TRBJ1-4; D is unresolved. Germline loops: CDR1 SGHTA, CDR2 FQGNSA. The V end lost 3 bases, the J end lost 4 bases, and 12 bases lay between the germline ends. The CDR3 contains 15 residues. The CDR3 here is CASSFQGRGNEKLFF. As DNA, the CDR3 is TGTGCCAGCAGCTTCCAAGGTCGGGGTAATGAAAAACTGTTTTTT. The whole variable domain, remainder taken from reference TRBV7-2 and TRBJ1-4, is GAGVSQSPSNKVTEKGKDVELRCDPISGHTALYWYRQSLGQGLEFLIYFQGNSAPDKSGLPSDRFSAERTGGSVSTLTIQRTQQEDSAVYLCASSFQGRGNEKLFFGSGTQLSVL.

This clone was detected once. The CDR3 DNA sequence: TGTGCCAGCAGTTTATCGAGCCTCCTCAATGAGCAGTTCTTC. Amino acids: CASSLSSLLNEQFF. The V and J genes are TRBV27 and TRBJ2-1; D is ambiguous. Trimming pared 0 bases from V and 6 bases from J, leaving 9 bases between. This CDR3 has 14 residues. Germline V gene data show CDR1 as MNHEY and CDR2 as SMNVEV (reference sequence).

The chain combines TRBV7-8 with TRBJ1-5; tentatively, D is TRBD1 (5 bases). The V end was cut by 5 bases, the J end by 0 bases, with 8 bases between. Germline V gives CDR1 SGHVS, CDR2 FQNEAQ. The CDR3 covers 14 residues. The CDR3 DNA is TGTGCCAGCAGCGCAGGGAATAGCAATCAGCCCCAGCATTTT. Encoded protein: CASSAGNSNQPQHF.